The 17 T cell receptor beta chains below all came from one sample that was sequenced in a study of blood T cell repertoires in COVID-19. TCRdb's copy holds only in-frame clones and misses some; the assay was immunoSEQ multiplex PCR. The data show some 180,000 clones, around 79% seen once. Sequences were obtained from peripheral blood. These receptors originate from a man aged 45-65 years who had recovered from COVID-19.

This clone was counted ten times or more. The chain recombines TRBV30 with TRBJ1-3; D might be TRBD1 (6 bases). Germline V gives CDR1 GTSNPN, CDR2 SVGIG (reference sequence). This CDR3 has 13 amino acids. Trimming removed 4 bases from V and 0 bases from J, with 7 bases in between. The CDR3 DNA reads TGTGCCTGGATACAGGGCTCTGGAAACACCATATATTTT. It yields the protein CAWIQGSGNTIYF.

The chain employs TRBV19 and TRBJ2-1, with no clear D. In germline, CDR1 is LNHDA, CDR2 SQIVND (reference sequence). V gave up 3 bases and J gave up 8 bases, with 11 bases separating them. The CDR3 sequence is 13 residues long. The CDR3 DNA reads as TGTGCCAGTAGTATTGGAGAAGGTTATGAGCAGTTCTTC. This gives the protein CASSIGEGYEQFF.

The rearrangement uses TRBV7-6 and TRBJ2-7; D remains ambiguous. Trimming left V 5 bases short and J 0 bases short, with 8 bases between. The V gene's germline CDR1 is SGHVS and CDR2 FNYEAQ. CDR3 length: 13 residues. The CDR3 loop reads CASSLPSSYEQYF. Written as DNA, the CDR3 is TGTGCCAGCAGCCTTCCCTCCTCCTACGAGCAGTACTTC.

The CDR3 spells CASIDPGRPHNEQFF. The DNA for the CDR3 is TGCGCCAGCATCGACCCAGGCAGACCCCACAATGAGCAGTTCTTC. This sequence joins TRBV5-1 and TRBJ2-1; D gene unclear. The CDR3 runs to 15 residues. V lost 6 bases and J 5 bases, leaving 18 bases between the germline ends. CDR1 SGHRS and CDR2 YFSETQ come from the germline V gene.

The CDR3 nucleotides read TGTGCCAGCGACAGGGGTCGAAATGAAAAACTGTTTTTT. Amino acid sequence: CASDRGRNEKLFF. The chain joins TRBV2 to TRBJ1-4, with TRBD1 identical over 8 bases. J lost 5 bases, V lost 8 bases, and 4 bases had no gene match. The CDR3 runs to 13 residues. Germline-derived CDR1 and CDR2 are SNHLY and FYNNEI.

This clone was seen a single time. The rearrangement uses TRBV5-1 and TRBJ2-1; D possibly corresponds to TRBD2 (5 bases). Trimming stripped 2 bases from V and 5 bases from J, with 17 bases between. The CDR3 is 16 amino acids. Germline CDR1 reads SGHRS; CDR2 reads YFSETQ. CDR3: CASSLRGAALDNEQFF. The DNA of the CDR3 is TGCGCCAGCAGCTTACGAGGAGCGGCCTTGGACAATGAGCAGTTCTTC.

This chain joins TRBV5-4 and TRBJ2-7, with D perhaps TRBD1 (5 bases). CDR3 length equals 14 residues. Per the germline V gene, CDR1 is SGHNT and CDR2 is YYREEE (reference sequence). Deletions cut 1 base from V and 4 bases from J, with 12 bases between. The DNA for the CDR3 is TGTGCCAGCAGCTTGCAGCAGGGTCTTTACGAGCAGTACTTC. Encoded protein: CASSLQQGLYEQYF.

In its sample, this clone was seen a few times. This chain connects TRBV4-2 to TRBJ2-2, with 7 nucleotides matching TRBD1. This CDR3 spans 17 amino acids. Germline CDR1 is LGHNA and CDR2 is YNFKEQ. V gave up 6 bases and J gave up 1 base; unmatched junction bases: 11. CDR3 DNA: TGTGCCAGCAGTTACAGGGGCCGAACAAGGAACACCGGGGAGCTGTTTTTT. Amino acids: CASSYRGRTRNTGELFF.

The chain links TRBV11-2 to TRBJ2-7, with D tentatively TRBD1 (5 bases). V lost 0 bases to trimming and J lost 5 bases, with 17 bases between them. Germline loops: CDR1 SGHAT, CDR2 FQNNGV. The CDR3 is made up of 16 amino acids. The CDR3 DNA follows: TGTGCCAGCAGCTTAGACAGGGTCCGGCCTTTCCACGAGCAGTACTTC. This sequence encodes CASSLDRVRPFHEQYF.

J is TRBJ2-5 and V is TRBV20-1; the D is unclear. Trimming took off 3 bases at V and 5 bases at J, with 4 bases between the two ends. Germline loops: CDR1 DFQATT, CDR2 SNEGSKA (reference sequence). The CDR3 extends over 10 amino acids. The CDR3 region has the DNA TGCAGTGCTAGCTTGGAGACCCAGTACTTC. This encodes CSASLETQYF.

The CDR3 DNA follows: TGTGCCAGCAGTGAACCGAATCAGCCCCAGCATTTT. This encodes CASSEPNQPQHF. The rearrangement joins TRBV2 to TRBJ1-5; D gene uncertain. V was pared by 2 bases and J by 4 bases, with 3 bases between. CDR3 length: 12 residues. CDR1 SNHLY and CDR2 FYNNEI come from the germline V gene. The full variable domain, with the rest looked up from reference TRBV2 and TRBJ1-5, is EPEVTQTPSHQVTQMGQEVILRCVPISNHLYFYWYRQILGQKVEFLVSFYNNEISEKSEIFDDQFSVERPDGSNFTLKIRSTKLEDSAMYFCASSEPNQPQHFGDGTRLSIL.

This clone was seen once. The chain couples TRBV11-2 to TRBJ2-3; maybe TRBD2 (7 bases). Trimming left V 0 bases short and J 7 bases short, with 23 bases between. The CDR3 runs to 18 residues. Germline V CDR1 and CDR2: SGHAT, FQNNGV. The chain's CDR3 is CASSLDFRGRVGSHTQYF. Here the CDR3 DNA reads TGTGCCAGCAGCTTAGATTTTAGGGGGAGGGTAGGTTCACATACGCAGTATTTT.

This chain links TRBV24-1 with TRBJ1-5; 9 nucleotides align to TRBD1. Germline CDR1 KGHDR, CDR2 SFDVKD. Trimming took 8 bases from V and 5 from J; bases not matched to a gene: 6. CDR3 length: 14 amino acids. CDR3 protein: CATNLDRGYQPQHF. CDR3 nucleotides: TGTGCCACCAACTTGGACAGGGGTTATCAGCCCCAGCATTTT.

This sequence joins TRBV28 and TRBJ2-7, with TRBD2 identical over 8 bases. The CDR3 runs to 15 residues. The junction had 10 bases not matched to a gene; V was cut back by 5 bases and J by 4 bases. Germline CDR1 MDHEN, CDR2 SYDVKM. CDR3 DNA: TGTGCCAGCAGTCCGACCCGGGAGGGTGGTTACGAGCAGTACTTC. Its translation: CASSPTREGGYEQYF.

This chain's CDR3 is CASSPGQGSNQPQHF. The CDR3 region has the DNA TGTGCCAGCAGTCCTGGACAGGGGAGCAATCAGCCCCAGCATTTT. The chain is built from TRBV6-5 and TRBJ1-5; TRBD1 aligns across 9 bases. Per the germline V gene, CDR1 is MNHEY and CDR2 is SVGAGI. CDR3 length equals 15 residues. V lost 5 bases to trimming and J lost 1 base; unmatched junction nucleotides: 3.

This chain joins TRBV29-1 and TRBJ2-5; 9 bases map to TRBD1. The length of the CDR3 is 14 residues. Germline values: CDR1 SQVTM, CDR2 ANQGSEA. V shed 7 bases and J 5 bases; nucleotides not matched to a gene: 11. CDR3: CSAQGAKGIETQYF. DNA of the CDR3: TGCAGCGCACAGGGGGCGAAAGGGATCGAGACCCAGTACTTC.

The CDR3 DNA reads as TGTGCCAGCAGCCCGGGCTATCAGCCCCAGCATTTT. It is translated as CASSPGYQPQHF. This chain links TRBV6-2 or TRBV6-3 with TRBJ1-5, with no clear D. Trimming left V 6 bases short and J 5 bases short, with 8 bases between. The CDR3 runs to 12 residues. Germline V gene data show CDR1 as MNHEY and CDR2 as SVGEGT.